This passage covers 24 T cell receptor beta chains from one sample sequenced in a study of cytomegalovirus exposure and HLA in healthy donors. Profiled with immunoSEQ multiplex PCR; TCRdb holds only in-frame clones, not every one. The table lists 70,000 or so clones, 94% of them singletons. The sequencing sample was made of PBMCs. These receptors were obtained from a woman aged 18-35 years in good health and CMV-seronegative.

The rearrangement uses TRBV27 and TRBJ2-7, with D tentatively TRBD1 (6 bases). CDR1 and CDR2 from the germline V gene are MNHEY and SMNVEV (reference sequence). The V end was cut by 6 bases, the J end by 0 bases, with 12 bases between. The CDR3 covers 14 residues. The CDR3 nucleotides read TGTGCCAGCAGCCCGGACAGAAACTCCTACGAGCAGTACTTC. This codes for CASSPDRNSYEQYF.

The rearrangement links TRBV28 to TRBJ1-5; TRBD1 aligns across 8 bases. Trimming cost V 7 bases and J 7 bases; bases outside gene matches: 9. The germline V gene encodes CDR1 MDHEN and CDR2 SYDVKM. The CDR3 consists of 14 residues. Here the CDR3 DNA reads TGTGCCAGCAACCAGGGGGCTGACGGGCAGCCCCAGCATTTT. Protein product: CASNQGADGQPQHF.

For this clone: Additional DNA sequences in this sample encode the identical CDR3. The chain joins TRBV27 to TRBJ2-7, with 10 bases matching TRBD2. The CDR3 runs to 14 residues. With V trimmed by 9 bases and J by 2 bases, 7 bases remained unmatched. Per the germline V gene, CDR1 is MNHEY and CDR2 is SMNVEV (reference sequence). CDR3 nucleotides: TGTGCCAGTCGGACTAGCGGATGGACCTACGAGCAGTACTTC. It codes for CASRTSGWTYEQYF.

This clone is a singleton in its sample. V is TRBV15 and J is TRBJ2-2; TRBD1 is a possible D gene (6 bases). CDR3 length: 16 amino acids. Trimming removed 0 bases at V and 1 base at J, with 9 bases between. The germline V gene has CDR1 LNHNV and CDR2 YYDKDF (reference sequence). The DNA for the CDR3 is TGTGCCACCAGCAGAGACAGGGGAATGAACACCGGGGAGCTGTTTTTT. This gives the protein CATSRDRGMNTGELFF.

The V gene is TRBV27, the J gene TRBJ2-5; D may be TRBD2 (5 bases). The CDR3 spans 15 residues. The germline V gene has CDR1 MNHEY and CDR2 SMNVEV (reference sequence). The V end lost 6 bases, the J end lost 1 base, and 15 bases lay between the germline ends. The CDR3 sequence is CASRTRVATQETQYF. The CDR3 DNA follows: TGTGCCAGCAGAACTCGAGTAGCGACCCAAGAGACCCAGTACTTC.

This chain links TRBV30 with TRBJ2-1, with 9 positions matching TRBD1. Per the germline V gene, CDR1 is GTSNPN and CDR2 is SVGIG (reference sequence). V dropped 2 bases and J dropped 8; count of bases not matched to a gene: 10. The CDR3 sequence is 15 residues long. CDR3 protein: CAWSIGQGISDEQFF. The CDR3, as DNA: TGTGCCTGGAGTATCGGACAGGGGATAAGCGATGAGCAGTTCTTC.

The gene calls are TRBV5-1 and TRBJ2-5; TRBD1 aligns across 8 bases. The CDR3 is made up of 16 amino acids. Germline-derived CDR1 and CDR2 are SGHRS and YFSETQ. V lost 3 bases to trimming and J lost 5 bases; unmatched junction nucleotides: 12. In DNA form, the CDR3 reads TGCGCCAGCAGCTCCGATGGACAGGGCACTGGGGAGACCCAGTACTTC. Protein product: CASSSDGQGTGETQYF.

The rearrangement joins TRBV15 to TRBJ2-3; 9 bases match TRBD2. Germline assignment: CDR1 LNHNV and CDR2 YYDKDF (reference sequence). The CDR3 runs to 15 residues. Losses at the gene ends were 0 bases for V and 5 bases for J; bases not matched to a gene: 3. The CDR3 region is CATSRDPSGEDTQYF. CDR3 nucleotide sequence: TGTGCCACCAGCAGAGATCCTAGCGGGGAAGATACGCAGTATTTT.

The rearrangement joins TRBV5-5 to TRBJ2-3; possible D gene TRBD2, 5 bases. The CDR3 runs to 14 residues. V lost 0 bases, J lost 3 bases, and 8 bases lay in between. CDR1 is SGHKS and CDR2 is YYEKEE in the germline V gene (reference sequence). The chain's CDR3 is CASSLAGGTDTQYF. CDR3 DNA sequence: TGTGCCAGCAGCTTGGCCGGAGGAACAGATACGCAGTATTTT.

V gene TRBV19 combines with J gene TRBJ2-2; TRBD1 matches 8 bases. Germline CDR1 and CDR2: LNHDA and SQIVND (reference sequence). This CDR3 comprises 14 residues. The junction had 4 bases not matched to a gene; V was cut back by 6 bases and J by 4 bases. CDR3 sequence: CASSLTGGTGELFF. In nucleotides, the CDR3 is TGTGCCAGTAGCCTCACAGGGGGCACCGGGGAGCTGTTTTTT.

The chain uses TRBV20-1 and TRBJ2-5; D gene uncertain. The V and J ends lost 2 bases and 7 bases respectively, with 5 bases between them. The CDR3 runs 10 residues. Germline-derived CDR1 and CDR2 are DFQATT and SNEGSKA (reference sequence). As DNA, the CDR3 is TGCAGTGCTAGAATCGGGACCCAGTACTTC. The encoded protein is CSARIGTQYF.

The count of this clone is one. The CDR3 region has the DNA TGTGCCAGCAGCACCGGGACTAGCGGGACTGGTGAGCAGTACTTC. It is translated as CASSTGTSGTGEQYF. The genes are TRBV28 and TRBJ2-7; 13 nucleotides align to TRBD2. The V and J ends lost 6 bases and 7 bases, in that order; junction bases with no gene match: 9. The CDR3 sequence is 15 residues long. Germline V lookup: CDR1 MDHEN, CDR2 SYDVKM.

The chain employs TRBV4-3 and TRBJ1-5; the match to TRBD1 covers 9 bases. V trimming: 1 base; J trimming: 8 bases; junction bases outside the gene matches: 9. This CDR3 is 16 amino acids long. Per germline, CDR1 LGHNA and CDR2 YSLEER. This CDR3 is CASSQGGTGRYEPQHF. The CDR3 nucleotides are TGCGCCAGCAGCCAAGGGGGGACAGGGAGGTATGAGCCCCAGCATTTT.

V usage is TRBV7-9 and J usage is TRBJ2-7; 7 positions agree with TRBD2. Unmatched junction bases numbered 8, after V lost 4 bases and J lost 2 bases. CDR3 length: 15 amino acids. Germline CDR1 is SEHNR and CDR2 is FQNEAQ (reference sequence). This CDR3 is CASSSSSGNTYEQYF. The CDR3 nucleotides are TGTGCCAGCAGCTCCTCTAGCGGAAATACCTACGAGCAGTACTTC.

The genes are TRBV14 and TRBJ2-1; TRBD1 matches at 12 bases. The V gene end was trimmed by 5 bases and the J gene end by 9 bases; junction bases not matched to a gene: 8. The germline gives CDR1 SGHDN, CDR2 FVKESK. This CDR3 contains 15 residues. CDR3 sequence reads: CASSTPGQGAIEQFF. The CDR3 DNA is TGTGCCAGCAGCACACCGGGACAGGGGGCGATTGAGCAGTTCTTC.

The chain combines TRBV10-1 with TRBJ1-1, with unresolved D. CDR1 is WNHNN, CDR2 SYGVQD, per germline (reference sequence). Trimming took off 0 bases at V and 1 base at J, with 12 bases between the two ends. The CDR3 covers 16 residues. CDR3 in amino acids: CASSESVGVPNTEAFF. The CDR3 coding sequence is TGCGCCAGCAGTGAGTCTGTCGGGGTCCCGAACACTGAAGCTTTCTTT.

The chain links TRBV7-9 to TRBJ1-3, with no clear D. The CDR3 spans 18 residues. Trimming took off 5 bases at V and 2 bases at J, with 22 bases between the two ends. Per the germline V gene, CDR1 is SEHNR and CDR2 is FQNEAQ (reference sequence). The CDR3 is CASSPPPPPQFAGNTIYF. CDR3 DNA: TGTGCCAGCAGCCCCCCTCCACCGCCACAGTTTGCTGGAAACACCATATATTTT. Together with reference TRBV7-9 and TRBJ1-3, the CDR3 gives the full variable domain: DTGVSQNPRHKITKRGQNVTFRCDPISEHNRLYWYRQTLGQGPEFLTYFQNEAQLEKSRLLSDRFSAERPKGSFSTLEIQRTEQGDSAMYLCASSPPPPPQFAGNTIYFGEGSWLTVV.

This chain uses TRBV7-8 with TRBJ1-5; D ambiguous. Trimming pared 4 bases from V and 3 bases from J, leaving 13 bases between. CDR3 size: 15 residues. Germline V CDR1 and CDR2: SGHVS, FQNEAQ. The DNA for the CDR3 is TGTGCCAGCAGCTCGGGATCTGCCTTCAATCAGCCCCAGCATTTT. This translates into CASSSGSAFNQPQHF.

V and J are TRBV4-1 and TRBJ2-1; the match to TRBD2 covers 10 bases. V gave up 4 bases and J gave up 6 bases; unmatched junction bases: 12. This CDR3 is 17 amino acids long. Germline lookup yields CDR1 MGHRA and CDR2 YSYEKL. CDR3 in DNA: TGCGCCAGCAGCCCTACTGTAGGAGCGGGGGGGCCCAATGAGCAGTTCTTC. The encoded protein is CASSPTVGAGGPNEQFF.

The rearrangement links TRBV30 to TRBJ2-4; 7 positions match TRBD2. J gave up 10 bases and V 1 base, and 7 bases lay outside the gene matches. CDR1 is GTSNPN, CDR2 SVGIG, per germline (reference sequence). The CDR3 consists of 13 residues. CDR3 in DNA: TGTGCCTGGAGTGATGATAGCGGGCCTATTCAGTACTTC. Translation: CAWSDDSGPIQYF.

The chain is built from TRBV7-3 and TRBJ2-4; TRBD2 matches at 9 bases. The germline V gene encodes CDR1 SGHTA and CDR2 FQGTGA. The CDR3 totals 15 residues. Trimming at V came to 3 bases and at J to 6 bases, leaving 6 bases not matched to a gene. The CDR3 DNA reads as TGTGCCAGCAGCTTGGCGGGAGGGCCTGGAAACATTCAGTACTTC. Its translation is CASSLAGGPGNIQYF.

V gene TRBV30 combines with J gene TRBJ2-5, with 7 bases lining up with TRBD2. The CDR3 consists of 16 residues. The germline CDR1 and CDR2 sequences are GTSNPN and SVGIG (reference sequence). After removal of 1 base from V and 7 bases from J, the junction contained 15 bases not matched to a gene. CDR3 residues: CAWSGEGGRDFGTQYF. The DNA for the CDR3 is TGTGCCTGGAGTGGGGAGGGAGGGCGGGATTTTGGGACCCAGTACTTC. Supplemented by reference TRBV30 and TRBJ2-5, the full variable domain reads SQTIHQWPATLVQPVGSPLSLECTVEGTSNPNLYWYRQAAGRGLQLLFYSVGIGQISSEVPQNLSASRPQDRQFILSSKKLLLSDSGFYLCAWSGEGGRDFGTQYFGPGTRLLVL.

This chain uses TRBV25-1 with TRBJ2-3; 10 bases line up with TRBD1. Germline lookup yields CDR1 MGHDK and CDR2 SYGVNS. This CDR3 has 14 amino acids. V shed 4 bases, J shed 4 bases, and the junction held 2 bases outside the gene matches. The CDR3 here is CASSADRGSDTQYF. CDR3 bases: TGTGCCAGCAGTGCGGACAGGGGGTCAGATACGCAGTATTTT.

This clone occurred once. The rearrangement uses TRBV11-2 and TRBJ2-7; 8 bases map to TRBD2. Germline V gene sequence: CDR1 SGHAT, CDR2 FQNNGV. This CDR3 is 15 amino acids long. The junction had 7 bases not matched to a gene; V was cut back by 3 bases and J by 3 bases. The CDR3, as DNA: TGTGCCAGCAGCTTCGGAGCGGGAGCCTTCTACGAGCAGTACTTC. It codes for CASSFGAGAFYEQYF. Full variable domain (remainder filled in from reference TRBV11-2 and TRBJ2-7): EAGVAQSPRYKIIEKRQSVAFWCNPISGHATLYWYQQILGQGPKLLIQFQNNGVVDDSQLPKDRFSAERLKGVDSTLKIQPAKLEDSAVYLCASSFGAGAFYEQYFGPGTRLTVT.